A selection of T cell receptor beta chains follows, all from one sample in a study of cytomegalovirus exposure and HLA in healthy donors. Assay used: immunoSEQ multiplex PCR; TCRdb lists only in-frame clones, some missing. Of approximately 160,000 clones listed, 76% are singletons. The sample taken for sequencing was PBMCs. The receptors shown here come from a female donor in good health and CMV-seronegative. The CDR3 runs from the conserved cysteine through the conserved F or W. D genes are given only for firm matches. Part of the rows lack a size; the others show once, few, many or a class for expanded clones.

clone_size	d_call	v_call	j_call	cdr3_nt	cdr3_aa
few	TRBD1	TRBV9	TRBJ1-2	TGTGCCAGCAGCCCCCGCCCCGGGACAGGGGAAGGTGGCTACACCTTC	CASSPRPGTGEGGYTF
-	-	TRBV5-1	TRBJ2-1	TGCGCCAGCAGCTTGGGGCCGGCTAGCAATGAGCAGTTCTTC	CASSLGPASNEQFF
-	-	TRBV5-8	TRBJ2-1	TGTGCCAGCAGCTTGGCATGGAGTTCAGCCTACAATGAGCAGTTCTTC	CASSLAWSSAYNEQFF
few	TRBD1	TRBV6-5	TRBJ1-2	TGTGCCAGCAGTGTCGACAGGGGGATGCCTTATGGCTACACCTTC	CASSVDRGMPYGYTF
-	TRBD1	TRBV6-5	TRBJ2-2	TGTGCCAGCAGAGGACAGGGAGTTATCACCGGGGAGCTGTTTTTT	CASRGQGVITGELFF
-	TRBD2	TRBV15	TRBJ2-1	TGTGCCACCAGCAGAGGACTAGCGGGGGGGAGCTCCTACAATGAGCAGTTCTTC	CATSRGLAGGSSYNEQFF
-	-	TRBV6-1	TRBJ1-2	TGTGCCAGCAGTGAGATCTCCTTAGCGTATGGCTACACCTTC	CASSEISLAYGYTF
-	-	TRBV11-2	TRBJ1-2	TGTGCCAGCAGTTCGGAGGGATATGGCTACACCTTC	CASSSEGYGYTF
-	TRBD1	TRBV7-6	TRBJ2-2	TGTGCCAGCGCCGGGGGGACAGGGGACACCGGGGAGCTGTTTTTT	CASAGGTGDTGELFF
-	-	TRBV7-9	TRBJ2-7	TGTGCCAGCAGCACCCCAGCGGAGGGGTACGAGCAGTACTTC	CASSTPAEGYEQYF
-	TRBD1	TRBV28	TRBJ1-2	TGTGCCAGCAGTCGGACAGGGGAGAACTATGGCTACACCTTC	CASSRTGENYGYTF
few	TRBD1	TRBV7-9	TRBJ2-7	TGTGCCAGCAGCTTAGCAGGCGGGACAGGAGGGTACGAGCAGTACTTC	CASSLAGGTGGYEQYF
once	-	TRBV9	TRBJ1-3	TGTGCCAGCAGCGTAGACGGGGGTGCTGGAAACACCATATATTTT	CASSVDGGAGNTIYF
-	TRBD2	TRBV2	TRBJ2-5	TGTGCCAGCAGTGAAGCCCTAGCGGGGGGCCAAGAGACCCAGTACTTC	CASSEALAGGQETQYF
few	-	TRBV30	TRBJ2-5	TGTGCCTGGAGTGTTAGTTTGGAGACCCAGTACTTC	CAWSVSLETQYF
-	-	TRBV7-8	TRBJ1-3	TGTGCCAGCAGCTTTTCCAGCTCTGGAAACACCATATATTTT	CASSFSSSGNTIYF
-	TRBD1	TRBV6-4	TRBJ1-2	TGTGCCAGCAGGGGACAGGGGGCGCTTGGCTACACCTTC	CASRGQGALGYTF
few	TRBD1	TRBV10-1	TRBJ2-7	TGCGCCAGCAGCCTCGGGACAGGGGGCCGTGCGAGCTCCTACGAGCAGTACTTC	CASSLGTGGRASSYEQYF
few	TRBD1	TRBV5-1	TRBJ1-1	TGCGCCAGCAGCCCGGGACAGGGTTTCGGTAACACTGAAGCTTTCTTT	CASSPGQGFGNTEAFF
-	-	TRBV6-5	TRBJ2-7	TGTGCCAGCAGTTATTCAATCTCCGAGAGGTCCTACGAGCAGTACTTC	CASSYSISERSYEQYF
-	-	TRBV30	TRBJ2-5	TGTGCCTGGAGTGCCAAAGAGACCCAGTACTTC	CAWSAKETQYF
-	-	TRBV5-4	TRBJ1-2	TGTGCCAGCAGCTTGGCCCAGGGATCGTTAGGCTACACCTTC	CASSLAQGSLGYTF
-	-	TRBV11-2	TRBJ2-7	TGTGCCAGCAGCTCCGGGGCAGGGGTCTACGAGCAGTACTTC	CASSSGAGVYEQYF
-	-	TRBV2	TRBJ1-3	TGTGCCAGCGGAGAGGATGGTTATGGAAACACCATATATTTT	CASGEDGYGNTIYF
-	TRBD2	TRBV4-1	TRBJ2-3	TGCGCCAGCAGCCCCCGAGGGAGCGGGGGGGGCACAGATACGCAGTATTTT	CASSPRGSGGGTDTQYF
-	TRBD1	TRBV27	TRBJ1-2	TGTGCCAGCAGTCGACAGGGCATTAACTATGGCTACACCTTC	CASSRQGINYGYTF
-	TRBD1	TRBV30	TRBJ2-7	TGTGCCTGGAGCCTACAGGGGAACGAGCAGTACTTC	CAWSLQGNEQYF
-	TRBD2	TRBV9	TRBJ2-1	TGTGCCAGCAGCGTAGGGATGATTCGTAGCGGGAGCTATGAGCAGTTCTTC	CASSVGMIRSGSYEQFF
once	-	TRBV19	TRBJ2-5	TGTGCCAGTAGTATGAGGAGGAACCAAGAGACCCAGTACTTC	CASSMRRNQETQYF
-	TRBD1	TRBV19	TRBJ2-7	TGTGCCAGTACCAAATCCGGGACAGCAACATGGGGGCAGTACTTC	CASTKSGTATWGQYF
-	TRBD2	TRBV7-6	TRBJ2-1	TGTGCCAGCAGCTCGCTAGCGGTCGGGTTGAATGAGCAGTTCTTC	CASSSLAVGLNEQFF
-	TRBD1	TRBV30	TRBJ2-7	TGTGCCTGGAATGGACAGGGCATCACCTACGAGCAGTACTTC	CAWNGQGITYEQYF
-	-	TRBV27	TRBJ2-5	TGTGCCAGCGGTGGGGGGAACACCCAAGAGACCCAGTACTTC	CASGGGNTQETQYF
-	TRBD2	TRBV28	TRBJ2-2	TGTGCCAGCAGTTTAACAAGGATATCGGGCGGGAGAGGTCACACCGGGGAGCTGTTTTTT	CASSLTRISGGRGHTGELFF
-	TRBD2	TRBV25-1	TRBJ2-7	TGTGCCAGCAGTGGGGGCGGGACTAGCGGGAGGAAAGCCTACGAGCAGTACTTC	CASSGGGTSGRKAYEQYF